This T cell receptor beta chain came from a study of circulating and synovial CD4+ cells in juvenile arthritis. Here immunoSEQ multiplex PCR was the method, and the copy in TCRdb shows in-frame clones only, minus some. The sample has around 30,000 clones, about 95% seen once. The sequencing sample was made of CD4+ T cells from blood. The source is a human donor with juvenile idiopathic arthritis.

CDR3 amino acids: CASSETSGNTGELFF. The CDR3 nucleotides are TGTGCCAGCAGTGAGACTAGTGGGAACACCGGGGAGCTGTTTTTT. The chain has TRBV6-1 and TRBJ2-2; possibly TRBD2 for D (6 bases). CDR3 length: 15 residues. Between the trimmed V and J ends, which lost 3 bases and 1 base, there was a span of 9 bases. Per the germline V gene, CDR1 is MNHNS and CDR2 is SASEGT.